A selection of T cell receptor beta chains follows, all from one sample in a study of control samples from healthy donors and cancer patients. Profiling relied on immunoSEQ multiplex PCR, and the TCRdb table lists in-frame clones only, not all of them. The sample carries some 150,000 clones, roughly 94% recorded once. The source material was PBMCs. Every receptor here comes from a man between 60 and 75 years old with colorectal cancer. Each CDR3 is given with its conserved first and last residue. Fields, in order: CDR3 protein, D gene, V gene, J gene. D genes are given only for firm matches.

cdr3_aa: CAWSPGGANEQFF
d_call: -
v_call: TRBV30
j_call: TRBJ2-1

cdr3_aa: CASRRTAAGTSTDTQYF
d_call: -
v_call: TRBV6-6
j_call: TRBJ2-3

cdr3_aa: CASSIPDREETQYF
d_call: TRBD1
v_call: TRBV11-2
j_call: TRBJ2-5

cdr3_aa: CASSIGGQAMNTEAFF
d_call: -
v_call: TRBV19
j_call: TRBJ1-1

cdr3_aa: CASSLTGARNQPQHF
d_call: -
v_call: TRBV5-5
j_call: TRBJ1-5

cdr3_aa: CASSQDSDNTEAFF
d_call: -
v_call: TRBV3-1/TRBV3-2
j_call: TRBJ1-1

cdr3_aa: CASSFGGLGYGYTF
d_call: -
v_call: TRBV5-1
j_call: TRBJ1-2

cdr3_aa: CASSSGGLVMETQYF
d_call: -
v_call: TRBV5-1
j_call: TRBJ2-5

cdr3_aa: CASSSLSGTGFHEQYF
d_call: TRBD1
v_call: TRBV27
j_call: TRBJ2-7

cdr3_aa: CASSQLGEGDTDTQYF
d_call: -
v_call: TRBV4-1
j_call: TRBJ2-3

cdr3_aa: CASSQVAASSYNEQFF
d_call: -
v_call: TRBV4-1
j_call: TRBJ2-1

cdr3_aa: CASSPQASNQPQHF
d_call: -
v_call: TRBV6-5
j_call: TRBJ1-5

cdr3_aa: CASSLDTYQPQHF
d_call: -
v_call: TRBV6-5
j_call: TRBJ1-5

cdr3_aa: CASSRDRGSYNEQFF
d_call: TRBD1
v_call: TRBV2
j_call: TRBJ2-1

cdr3_aa: CASSPPRTGPYNEQFF
d_call: TRBD1
v_call: TRBV11-3
j_call: TRBJ2-1

cdr3_aa: CASSVVAGVGNEQFF
d_call: TRBD2
v_call: TRBV9
j_call: TRBJ2-1

cdr3_aa: CASSQQGVRTEAFF
d_call: TRBD1
v_call: TRBV3-1/TRBV3-2
j_call: TRBJ1-1

cdr3_aa: CASRRSASGSNQPQHF
d_call: -
v_call: TRBV6-6
j_call: TRBJ1-5

cdr3_aa: CASTFVGTGNTEAFF
d_call: TRBD1
v_call: TRBV5-1
j_call: TRBJ1-1

cdr3_aa: CASSYSYRTANYGYTF
d_call: -
v_call: TRBV6-5
j_call: TRBJ1-2

cdr3_aa: CASSATGEYGYTF
d_call: TRBD1
v_call: TRBV9
j_call: TRBJ1-2

cdr3_aa: CAWSPIPETQYF
d_call: -
v_call: TRBV30
j_call: TRBJ2-5

cdr3_aa: CASSLQGDYGYTF
d_call: TRBD1
v_call: TRBV3-1/TRBV3-2
j_call: TRBJ1-2

cdr3_aa: CASSLTHPAEAFF
d_call: -
v_call: TRBV5-1
j_call: TRBJ1-1

cdr3_aa: CASSPQPGTSTDTQYF
d_call: -
v_call: TRBV11-2
j_call: TRBJ2-3

cdr3_aa: CASSQGRPPRGYEQYF
d_call: -
v_call: TRBV4-1
j_call: TRBJ2-7

cdr3_aa: CASTQDQESGYTF
d_call: -
v_call: TRBV12-3/TRBV12-4
j_call: TRBJ1-2

cdr3_aa: CASSQFGPRTEAFF
d_call: -
v_call: TRBV3-1/TRBV3-2
j_call: TRBJ1-1

cdr3_aa: CASSPGQGAYYGYTF
d_call: TRBD1
v_call: TRBV28
j_call: TRBJ1-2

cdr3_aa: CASSVGLAGQEQYF
d_call: TRBD2
v_call: TRBV9
j_call: TRBJ2-7

cdr3_aa: CASGDREPYEQYF
d_call: TRBD1
v_call: TRBV11-2
j_call: TRBJ2-7

cdr3_aa: CASLGQMNTEAFF
d_call: -
v_call: TRBV2
j_call: TRBJ1-1

cdr3_aa: CASSIWEKADTQYF
d_call: -
v_call: TRBV19
j_call: TRBJ2-3

cdr3_aa: CASSQGGLAGVEQFF
d_call: TRBD2
v_call: TRBV4-1
j_call: TRBJ2-1

cdr3_aa: CASSRTGGLEKLFF
d_call: TRBD1
v_call: TRBV11-2
j_call: TRBJ1-4

cdr3_aa: CASTQEGGYNEQFF
d_call: -
v_call: TRBV7-9
j_call: TRBJ2-1

cdr3_aa: CAISEMETQYF
d_call: -
v_call: TRBV10-3
j_call: TRBJ2-5

cdr3_aa: CASSPPEGQGSYEQYF
d_call: TRBD1
v_call: TRBV18
j_call: TRBJ2-7

cdr3_aa: CASSRGNSEAFF
d_call: -
v_call: TRBV7-9
j_call: TRBJ1-1

cdr3_aa: CASSQGGGQATNEKLFF
d_call: -
v_call: TRBV28
j_call: TRBJ1-4

cdr3_aa: CASSYSEHRENQPQHF
d_call: -
v_call: TRBV6-2/TRBV6-3
j_call: TRBJ1-5

cdr3_aa: CASSPRPAPGWGYTF
d_call: -
v_call: TRBV27
j_call: TRBJ1-2

cdr3_aa: CASSSGGAGNTIYF
d_call: -
v_call: TRBV5-1
j_call: TRBJ1-3

cdr3_aa: CASSLLRGIGTEAFF
d_call: TRBD1
v_call: TRBV5-8
j_call: TRBJ1-1

cdr3_aa: CASSFIGDTEAFF
d_call: -
v_call: TRBV12-3/TRBV12-4
j_call: TRBJ1-1

cdr3_aa: CASSEGSYGYTF
d_call: -
v_call: TRBV10-1
j_call: TRBJ1-2

cdr3_aa: CASSLIPGLATQETQYF
d_call: TRBD2
v_call: TRBV5-1
j_call: TRBJ2-5

cdr3_aa: CASSSGQGLDTQYF
d_call: TRBD1
v_call: TRBV5-4
j_call: TRBJ2-3

cdr3_aa: CASRTGVTNEKLFF
d_call: TRBD1
v_call: TRBV6-5
j_call: TRBJ1-4

cdr3_aa: CASSLGVGQKETQYF
d_call: TRBD1
v_call: TRBV5-1
j_call: TRBJ2-5

cdr3_aa: CASSLEGAAPNGYTF
d_call: -
v_call: TRBV7-2
j_call: TRBJ1-2

cdr3_aa: CASSTRTGDNEQYF
d_call: TRBD1
v_call: TRBV7-2
j_call: TRBJ2-7

cdr3_aa: CASSQDLGGDTEAFF
d_call: -
v_call: TRBV4-2
j_call: TRBJ1-1